This passage covers 3 T cell receptor beta chains from one sample sequenced in a study of cytomegalovirus exposure and HLA in healthy donors. Clones were read by immunoSEQ multiplex PCR, and TCRdb kept only the in-frame ones, dropping some. The profile shows about 140,000 clones, roughly 86% of them singletons. The sequenced material came from PBMCs. Every receptor here comes from a woman aged 30 to 39 in good health and CMV-seronegative.

The V gene is TRBV2, the J gene TRBJ2-5; 9 nucleotides match TRBD2. V lost 3 bases to trimming and J lost 8 bases; unmatched junction nucleotides: 13. The CDR3 consists of 16 residues. Germline V CDR1 and CDR2: SNHLY, FYNNEI. CDR3 region: CASSDPGTSLPGTQYF. As DNA, the CDR3 is TGTGCCAGCAGTGACCCCGGGACTAGCCTTCCTGGCACCCAGTACTTC.

This CDR3 is CASSLGRGLPGANVLTF. In nucleotides, the CDR3 is TGTGCCAGCAGCTTAGGCAGGGGACTACCTGGGGCCAACGTCCTGACTTTC. The chain employs TRBV7-9 and TRBJ2-6, with a possible D match to TRBD2 (7 bases). The V and J ends lost 1 base and 2 bases respectively, with 12 bases between them. This CDR3 spans 17 amino acids. Germline V CDR1 and CDR2: SEHNR, FQNEAQ (reference sequence).

The V gene is TRBV9, the J gene TRBJ2-2; D ambiguous. CDR1 is SGDLS and CDR2 is YYNGEE in the germline V gene. V was pared by 0 bases and J by 0 bases, with 3 bases between. The CDR3 spans 14 residues. CDR3 sequence: CASSVVANTGELFF. For the CDR3, the DNA is TGTGCCAGCAGCGTAGTAGCGAACACCGGGGAGCTGTTTTTT.